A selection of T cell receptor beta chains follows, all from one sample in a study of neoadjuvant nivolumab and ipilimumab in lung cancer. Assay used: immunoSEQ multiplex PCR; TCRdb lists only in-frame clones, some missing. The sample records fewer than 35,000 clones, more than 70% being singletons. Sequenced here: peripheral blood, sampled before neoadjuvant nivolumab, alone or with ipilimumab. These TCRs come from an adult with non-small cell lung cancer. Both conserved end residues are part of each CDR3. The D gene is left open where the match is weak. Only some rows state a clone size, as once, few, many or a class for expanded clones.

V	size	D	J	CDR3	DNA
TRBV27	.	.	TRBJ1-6	CASSLRGKDSPLHF	TGTGCCAGCAGCCTTCGGGGCAAAGATTCACCCCTCCACTTT
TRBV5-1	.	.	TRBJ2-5	CASQPRGGETQYF	TGCGCCAGCCAACCGAGGGGAGGCGAGACCCAGTACTTC
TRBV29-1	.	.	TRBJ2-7	CSAIDLGSSYEQYF	TGCAGCGCCATAGACTTGGGCAGCTCCTACGAGCAGTACTTC
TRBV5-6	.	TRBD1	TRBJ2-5	CASSLTGAQETQYF	TGTGCCAGCAGCTTAACAGGGGCCCAAGAGACCCAGTACTTC
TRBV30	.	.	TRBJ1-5	CAWIIQKTGTQPQHF	TGTGCCTGGATCATACAAAAAACAGGGACTCAGCCCCAGCATTTT
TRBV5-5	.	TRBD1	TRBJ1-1	CASSGTGGLNTEAFF	TGTGCCAGCAGCGGGACAGGGGGTTTGAACACTGAAGCTTTCTTT
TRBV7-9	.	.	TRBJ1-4	CASKEGAFEKLFF	TGTGCCAGCAAGGAAGGGGCCTTTGAAAAACTGTTTTTT
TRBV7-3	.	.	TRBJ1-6	CASSLYPRTANSPLHF	TGTGCCAGCAGCTTATATCCCCGGACAGCAAATTCACCCCTCCACTTT
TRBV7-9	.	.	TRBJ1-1	CASSLPGAYTEAFF	TGTGCCAGCAGCTTGCCAGGGGCTTACACTGAAGCTTTCTTT
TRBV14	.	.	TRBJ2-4	CASSQGGRSAKNIQYF	TGTGCCAGCAGCCAAGGGGGACGTTCTGCCAAAAACATTCAGTACTTC
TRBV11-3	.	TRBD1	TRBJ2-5	CASSSGTGQRSEETQYF	TGTGCCAGCAGCTCTGGGACAGGCCAGAGGTCAGAAGAGACCCAGTACTTC
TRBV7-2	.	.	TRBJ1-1	CASRQNMDTEAFF	TGTGCCAGCAGGCAAAACATGGACACTGAAGCTTTCTTT
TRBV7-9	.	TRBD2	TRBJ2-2	CASSFTGTSVSNTGELFF	TGTGCCAGCAGCTTTACCGGGACTAGCGTCTCGAACACCGGGGAGCTGTTTTTT
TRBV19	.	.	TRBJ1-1	CASTKGVTTEAFF	TGTGCCAGTACCAAGGGGGTTACCACTGAAGCTTTCTTT
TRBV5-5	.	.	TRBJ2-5	CASSVSLQETQYF	TGTGCCAGCAGCGTCTCCCTCCAAGAGACCCAGTACTTC
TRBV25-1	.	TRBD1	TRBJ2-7	CASSERTGPSYEQYF	TGTGCCAGCAGTGAACGGACAGGGCCCTCCTACGAGCAGTACTTC
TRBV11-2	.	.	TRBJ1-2	CASSFGVDYGYTF	TGTGCCAGCAGCTTTGGCGTGGACTATGGCTACACCTTC
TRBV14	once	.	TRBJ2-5	CASSQDFQGLGRETQYF	TGTGCCAGCAGCCAAGATTTCCAAGGATTGGGTCGCGAGACCCAGTACTTC
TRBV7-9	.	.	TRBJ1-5	CASSSYLAGYGQPQHF	TGTGCCAGCAGCTCGTACCTAGCAGGGTATGGTCAGCCCCAGCATTTT
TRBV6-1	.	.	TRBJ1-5	CASSWDGNQPQHF	TGTGCCAGCAGCTGGGACGGTAATCAGCCCCAGCATTTT
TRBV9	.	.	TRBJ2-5	CASSVLGALQETQYF	TGTGCCAGCAGCGTACTGGGAGCTCTTCAAGAGACCCAGTACTTC
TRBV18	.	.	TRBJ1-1	CASSPVEGASEAFF	TGTGCCAGCTCACCGGTGGAGGGAGCCAGTGAAGCTTTCTTT
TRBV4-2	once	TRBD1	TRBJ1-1	CASSLEGAFTEAFF	TGTGCCAGCAGCCTTGAGGGGGCGTTTACTGAAGCTTTCTTT
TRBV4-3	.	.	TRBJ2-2	CASSQGAGLNTGELFF	TGCGCCAGCAGCCAAGGGGCGGGATTGAACACCGGGGAGCTGTTTTTT
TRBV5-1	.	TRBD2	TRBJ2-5	CASSFTSGAETQYF	TGCGCCAGCAGCTTCACTAGCGGGGCGGAGACCCAGTACTTC
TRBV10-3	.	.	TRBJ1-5	CAIRGGDGGHSNQPQHF	TGTGCCATCAGGGGGGGGGACGGCGGGCATAGCAATCAGCCCCAGCATTTT
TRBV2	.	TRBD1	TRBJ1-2	CASSEREGGARYTF	TGTGCCAGCAGTGAACGGGAAGGGGGCGCCCGCTACACCTTC
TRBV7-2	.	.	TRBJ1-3	CASSPVLSGNTIYF	TGTGCCAGCAGCCCGGTTCTCTCTGGAAACACCATATATTTT
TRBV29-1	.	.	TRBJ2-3	CSVDMGGTDTQYF	TGCAGCGTTGATATGGGGGGCACAGATACGCAGTATTTT
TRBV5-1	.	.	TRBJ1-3	CASSFLGMIGNTIYF	TGCGCCAGCAGCTTTCTCGGAATGATTGGAAACACCATATATTTT
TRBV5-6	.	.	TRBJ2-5	CASSRTGDETQYF	TGTGCCAGCAGCCGGACCGGGGACGAGACCCAGTACTTC
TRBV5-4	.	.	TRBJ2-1	CASSESSYNEQFF	TGTGCCAGCAGCGAGAGCTCCTACAATGAGCAGTTCTTC
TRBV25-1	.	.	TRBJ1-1	CASSEHGNTEAFF	TGTGCCAGCAGTGAGCACGGGAACACTGAAGCTTTCTTT
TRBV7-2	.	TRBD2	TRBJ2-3	CASSARGSGGTDTQYF	TGTGCCAGCAGCGCCCGTGGTAGCGGGGGGACAGATACGCAGTATTTT
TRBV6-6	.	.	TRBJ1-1	CASSWDPRGTEAFF	TGTGCCAGCAGTTGGGACCCGCGGGGCACTGAAGCTTTCTTT
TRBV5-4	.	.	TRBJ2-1	CASSLAVNRVRSVNEQFF	TGTGCCAGCAGCTTGGCAGTAAACAGGGTAAGGTCTGTTAATGAGCAGTTCTTC
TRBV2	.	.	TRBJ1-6	CASSEPTANSPLHF	TGTGCCAGCAGTGAACCGACGGCGAATTCACCCCTCCACTTT
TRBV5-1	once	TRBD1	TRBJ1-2	CASNPGTGVFGYTF	TGCGCCAGCAACCCCGGGACAGGGGTTTTTGGCTACACCTTC
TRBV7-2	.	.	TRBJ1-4	CASSISSTSYEKLFF	TGTGCCAGCAGCATCTCTTCTACCTCGTATGAAAAACTGTTTTTT
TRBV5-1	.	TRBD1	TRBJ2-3	CASSLDRGRSDTQYF	TGCGCCAGCAGTCTAGACAGGGGCCGATCCGATACGCAGTATTTT
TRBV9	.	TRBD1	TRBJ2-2	CASSQRTGLTGELFF	TGTGCCAGCAGCCAGAGGACAGGGCTCACCGGGGAGCTGTTTTTT
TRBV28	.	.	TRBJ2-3	CASSLAHSTDTQYF	TGTGCCAGCAGTTTAGCCCACTCCACAGATACGCAGTATTTT
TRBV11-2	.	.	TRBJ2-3	CASSLVGRRGTDTQYF	TGTGCCAGCAGCTTAGTAGGGCGCAGGGGCACAGATACGCAGTATTTT
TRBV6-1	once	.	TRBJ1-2	CASSEGQTLTMDYGYTF	TGTGCCAGCAGTGAAGGGCAGACCTTAACTATGGATTATGGCTACACCTTC
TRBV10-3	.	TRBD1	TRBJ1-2	CAITTGEGYGYTF	TGTGCCATCACGACAGGGGAGGGCTATGGCTACACCTTC
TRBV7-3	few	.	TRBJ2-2	CASSSSPNTGELFF	TGTGCCAGCAGCTCGAGCCCAAACACCGGGGAGCTGTTTTTT
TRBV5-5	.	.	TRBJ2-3	CASSSPGSTDTQYF	TGTGCCAGCAGCTCCCCCGGAAGCACAGATACGCAGTATTTT
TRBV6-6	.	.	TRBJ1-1	CASSYRSSNEAFF	TGTGCCAGCAGTTACAGATCCAGTAATGAAGCTTTCTTT
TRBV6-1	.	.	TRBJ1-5	CASRLTGGPQHF	TGTGCCAGCAGGTTGACCGGGGGGCCCCAGCATTTT
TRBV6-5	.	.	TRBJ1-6	CASSRGTGNSPLHF	TGTGCCAGCAGTAGGGGGACTGGGAATTCACCCCTCCACTTT
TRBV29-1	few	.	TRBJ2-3	CSVRPTDTQYF	TGCAGCGTCCGCCCCACAGATACGCAGTATTTT
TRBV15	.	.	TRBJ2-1	CATSRDQFNEQFF	TGTGCCACCAGCAGAGACCAGTTCAATGAGCAGTTCTTC